This T cell receptor (beta chain) was sequenced for a study of T cell responses to AZD1222 COVID-19 vaccine. Study-level results: Among spike-specific TCRs, nearly half reportedly target unmutated variant regions.

Germline CDR1 SSHAT, CDR2 FNYEAQ (reference sequence). This CDR3 contains 17 residues. Some clones are missing from TCRdb's copy, which holds only in-frame ones; the method was immunoSEQ multiplex PCR. The repertoire holds over 150,000 clones, with 90% as singletons. Comment on this clone: Its antigen remains unknown. A read error may produce the germline difference seen at one junction end.

The rearrangement joins TRBV7-7 to TRBJ1-5; D ambiguous. The sequenced sample was peripheral blood, obtained on day 0 of AZD1222 vaccination. This sequence was found in an adult in good health. CDR3 sequence: CASSRTGTLYSNQPQHF. CDR3 nucleotides: TGTGCTAGCAGCCGGACGGGCACCTTGTATAGCAATCAGCCCCAGCATTTT.